The 27 T cell receptor beta chains below all came from one sample that was sequenced in a study of CD8 T cells in ankylosing spondylitis. From the 5' RACE reads, TCRdb called clonotypes with MiXCR, one entry per CDR3 protein. The sample comprises 150,000 to 200,000 distinct CDR3 sequences, around a third of which are singletons, and 6% rests with the top ten. Source material: synovial fluid, either unsorted or a sorted T cell fraction (not recorded which). These receptors were taken from a male donor with ankylosing spondylitis.

This clonotype was detected only a few times. The rearrangement joins TRBV12-3 or TRBV12-4 to TRBJ2-3; TRBD1 might be the D (7 bases). There are 13 residues in the CDR3. Trimming removed 7 bases from V and 3 bases from J, with 11 bases in between. The CDR3 DNA sequence: TGTGCCAGCACCTCAGGGGGGACAGATACGCAGTATTTT. This sequence encodes CASTSGGTDTQYF.

The V and J genes are TRBV5-8 and TRBJ1-1; 10 nucleotides align to TRBD1. CDR1 and CDR2 (germline): SGHTS, YDEGEE. The trim removed 5 bases at V and 6 bases at J, leaving 10 bases unmatched. The length of the CDR3 is 15 residues. The CDR3 region has the DNA TGTGCCAGCAGACTCCCGGGACAGGGGACCCCTGAAGCTTTCTTT. It encodes CASRLPGQGTPEAFF.

This rearrangement joins TRBV21-1 to TRBJ2-5; the listed D gene, TRBD1, was not tested against the DNA. TRBV21-1 counts as a pseudogene. The CDR3 contains 16 residues. As DNA, the CDR3 is TGTGCCAGCAGCAAGCCGGGACAGGGTCACCAAGAGACCCAGTACTTC. This encodes CASSKPGQGHQETQYF.

This chain joins TRBV28 and TRBJ2-7; 7 bases fit TRBD2. The V gene's germline CDR1 is MDHEN and CDR2 SYDVKM. The CDR3 is 15 residues long. V was pared by 3 bases and J by 1 base, with 6 bases of the junction left unmatched. The CDR3 protein is CASSFPGTTSYEQYF. The CDR3 nucleotides read TGTGCCAGCAGTTTTCCCGGGACTACTTCCTACGAGCAGTACTTC. Using reference TRBV28 and TRBJ2-7 for the parts outside the CDR3, the full variable domain is DVKVTQSSRYLVKRTGEKVFLECVQDMDHENMFWYRQDPGLGLRLIYFSYDVKMKEKGDIPEGYSVSREKKERFSLILESASTNQTSMYLCASSFPGTTSYEQYFGPGTRLTVT.

This clonotype came up a few times. The chain couples TRBV27 to TRBJ2-2; maybe TRBD1 (7 bases). Germline values: CDR1 MNHEY, CDR2 SMNVEV (reference sequence). CDR3 length equals 14 residues. Trimming took 6 bases from V and 7 from J, leaving 15 bases between them. The CDR3: CASRGQGGNGELFF. CDR3 in DNA: TGTGCCAGCAGGGGCCAGGGGGGTAACGGGGAGCTGTTTTTT.

This sequence joins TRBV10-3 and TRBJ2-3; possibly TRBD1 for D (6 bases). CDR1 ENHRY and CDR2 SYGVKD come from the germline V gene. This CDR3 has 15 amino acids. V dropped 2 bases and J dropped 2 bases, with 11 bases sitting between them. The CDR3, as DNA: TGTGCCATCAGTGAGGGGGGCGGATCCACAGATACGCAGTATTTT. Its translation: CAISEGGGSTDTQYF.

The gene calls are TRBV12-3 or TRBV12-4 and TRBJ2-5, with 13 bases matching TRBD2. CDR3 size: 17 residues. Losses at the gene ends were 5 bases for V and 1 base for J; bases not matched to a gene: 7. The CDR3 nucleotides are TGTGCCAGCAGTGCCGAGACTAGCGGGGGGCCCCAAGAGACCCAGTACTTC. Residues: CASSAETSGGPQETQYF.

This clonotype was recorded many times. The CDR3 protein is CASSGEGRRTGELFF. CDR3 nucleotide sequence: TGTGCCAGCAGCGGCGAGGGGCGCAGGACCGGGGAGCTGTTTTTT. V gene TRBV9 combines with J gene TRBJ2-2, with D possibly called TRBD1 or TRBD2 (5 bases each). Germline loops: CDR1 SGDLS, CDR2 YYNGEE. V lost 3 bases, J lost 5 bases, and 14 bases lay in between. There are 15 residues in the CDR3.

The chain couples TRBV7-6 to TRBJ2-5; D is undetermined. Germline CDR1 and CDR2: SGHVS and FNYEAQ. V was trimmed by 3 bases and J by 2 bases, leaving 4 bases between them. The CDR3 has 12 residues. This chain's CDR3 is CASSFKQETQYF. As DNA, the CDR3 is TGTGCCAGCAGCTTTAAACAAGAGACCCAGTACTTC.

The rearrangement links TRBV6-5 to TRBJ1-2, with a weak D call TRBD1 (6 bases). The germline V gene encodes CDR1 MNHEY and CDR2 SVGAGI. The CDR3 extends over 15 amino acids. Deletions cut 0 bases from V and 6 bases from J, with 14 bases between. As DNA, the CDR3 is TGTGCCAGCAGTTACTCGCAACAGGGATCTAATGGCTACACCTTC. Protein: CASSYSQQGSNGYTF.

The V gene is TRBV2, the J gene TRBJ2-4; 8 positions agree with TRBD2. The CDR3 runs 16 residues. Germline loops: CDR1 SNHLY, CDR2 FYNNEI. V dropped 1 base and J dropped 0; count of bases not matched to a gene: 2. This chain's CDR3 is CASSEGLAGAKNIQYF. The CDR3 DNA sequence: TGTGCCAGCAGTGAAGGGCTAGCGGGAGCCAAAAACATTCAGTACTTC.

This clonotype came up a few times. The DNA of the CDR3 is TGTGCCAGCAGCTTAGTCGGGCAGGGGGACAACTATGGCTACACCTTC. It yields the protein CASSLVGQGDNYGYTF. The gene calls are TRBV7-9 and TRBJ1-2, with 7 bases fitting TRBD1. V shed 1 base, J shed 2 bases, and the junction held 7 bases outside the gene matches. The germline gives CDR1 SEHNR, CDR2 FQNEAQ (reference sequence). The CDR3 sequence is 16 residues long.

This clonotype was observed at least ten times. The CDR3 loop reads CSARDIRADNEQFF. Here the CDR3 DNA reads TGCAGTGCTAGAGATATCCGGGCGGACAATGAGCAGTTCTTC. This rearrangement joins TRBV20-1 to TRBJ2-1, with D unresolved. The CDR3 covers 14 residues. From germline, CDR1 is DFQATT and CDR2 SNEGSKA (reference sequence). Trimming cost V 0 bases and J 5 bases, with 11 bases left between them.

This clonotype occurred a few times. The V gene is TRBV20-1, the J gene TRBJ2-2; D tentatively reads TRBD1 or TRBD2 (7 bases each). The germline gives CDR1 DFQATT, CDR2 SNEGSKA (reference sequence). Trimming shortened V by 4 bases and J by 6 bases, and 15 bases separated the two germline ends. The CDR3 has 14 amino acids. The CDR3 DNA sequence: TGCAGTGCTAATTCCAGGGGGGGGGCCGGGGAGCTGTTTTTT. It specifies CSANSRGGAGELFF.

This clonotype was seen more than once but under ten times. This chain connects TRBV6-5 to TRBJ2-1, with 9 bases matching TRBD2. This CDR3 is built from 16 residues. Germline values: CDR1 MNHEY, CDR2 SVGAGI. With 0 bases clipped from V and 5 bases from J, the junction kept 5 bases outside the gene matches. In nucleotides, the CDR3 is TGTGCCAGCAGTTACTCTGGCGGGAGGGCGAACAATGAGCAGTTCTTC. The encoded protein is CASSYSGGRANNEQFF.

This clonotype was picked up many times. The V gene is TRBV5-5, the J gene TRBJ2-2, with D hard to call. Germline V lookup: CDR1 SGHKS, CDR2 YYEKEE (reference sequence). V lost 4 bases, J lost 4 bases, and 8 bases lay in between. The CDR3 loop spans 13 amino acids. Here the CDR3 reads CASSIQPTGELFF. In nucleotides, the CDR3 is TGTGCCAGCAGCATACAGCCCACCGGGGAGCTGTTTTTT.

At least ten counts were recorded for this clonotype. The CDR3 sequence is CASSVGGGGPGGESYGYTF. CDR3 nucleotides: TGTGCCAGCAGCGTAGGCGGAGGTGGTCCAGGGGGTGAGAGCTATGGCTACACCTTC. The V call is TRBV9, the J call TRBJ1-2; TRBD1 agrees at 7 bases. J gave up 4 bases and V 0 bases, and 18 bases lay outside the gene matches. CDR1 is SGDLS and CDR2 is YYNGEE in the germline V gene. The CDR3 contains 19 residues.

This clonotype occurred a few times. The V and J genes are TRBV5-1 and TRBJ1-2; TRBD1 agrees at 9 bases. Germline values: CDR1 SGHRS, CDR2 YFSETQ. The CDR3 has 15 amino acids. V lost 4 bases and J lost 2; bases outside the gene matches: 6. CDR3 coding DNA: TGCGCCAGCAGCGTAGCCGGGACAGGGAACTATGGCTACACCTTC. Translating gives CASSVAGTGNYGYTF. Full variable domain (remainder filled in from reference TRBV5-1 and TRBJ1-2): KAGVTQTPRYLIKTRGQQVTLSCSPISGHRSVSWYQQTPGQGLQFLFEYFSETQRNKGNFPGRFSGRQFSNSRSEMNVSTLELGDSALYLCASSVAGTGNYGYTFGSGTRLTVV.

This clonotype showed up just a few times. V is TRBV28 and J is TRBJ1-2, with a weak D call TRBD1 (5 bases). Looked up from germline, CDR1 is MDHEN and CDR2 is SYDVKM. The CDR3 loop spans 12 amino acids. Trimming cost V 6 bases and J 9 bases, with 14 bases left between them. CDR3 in amino acids: CASSGTVRSYTF. CDR3 bases: TGTGCCAGCAGCGGGACGGTGAGGAGCTACACCTTC.

J is TRBJ1-6 and V is TRBV20-1, with a weak D call TRBD1 (5 bases). Germline CDR1 DFQATT, CDR2 SNEGSKA (reference sequence). The V end was cut by 0 bases, the J end by 10 bases, with 19 bases between. The CDR3 has 16 residues. The CDR3 nucleotides are TGCAGTGCTAGAGATGGAGGGGCAGTCTCGGGCTCACCCCTCCACTTT. Its protein is CSARDGGAVSGSPLHF.

In its sample, this clonotype ranks as medium-sized. The rearrangement uses TRBV5-1 and TRBJ1-1; the D gene is possibly TRBD1 (6 bases). Germline V gene data show CDR1 as SGHRS and CDR2 as YFSETQ. The CDR3 loop spans 15 amino acids. Trimming pared 4 bases from V and 1 base from J, leaving 14 bases between. The DNA of the CDR3 is TGCGCCAGCAGCCCCTCGAGGGGGGAGAACACTGAAGCTTTCTTT. This gives the protein CASSPSRGENTEAFF. The full variable domain, in which reference TRBV5-1 and TRBJ1-1 provide the parts outside the CDR3, is KAGVTQTPRYLIKTRGQQVTLSCSPISGHRSVSWYQQTPGQGLQFLFEYFSETQRNKGNFPGRFSGRQFSNSRSEMNVSTLELGDSALYLCASSPSRGENTEAFFGQGTRLTVV.

This clonotype was counted at least ten times. The chain joins TRBV20-1 to TRBJ2-7, with 11 bases aligning to TRBD2. The germline CDR1 and CDR2 sequences are DFQATT and SNEGSKA (reference sequence). J was trimmed by 4 bases and V by 0 bases; bases with no gene match: 5. This CDR3 comprises 15 residues. In DNA, the CDR3 is TGCAGTGCTAGAGATCTTCGGACTAGCGGGTACGAGCAGTACTTC. This sequence encodes CSARDLRTSGYEQYF.

The chain links TRBV12-3 or TRBV12-4 to TRBJ2-2; 8 nucleotides align to TRBD2. The V segment lost 6 bases and the J segment 4 bases; nucleotides outside the gene matches: 13. The CDR3 totals 17 residues. This CDR3 is CASRALDTSGPTGELFF. The CDR3 coding sequence is TGTGCCAGCAGGGCTCTCGATACTAGCGGACCCACCGGGGAGCTGTTTTTT.

The CDR3 region has the DNA TGTGCCAGCAGTCGCGGCTATGAGCAGTTCTTC. Translated: CASSRGYEQFF. J is TRBJ2-1 and V is TRBV25-1; D is undetermined. The CDR3 contains 11 residues. V lost 5 bases and J 8 bases, leaving 7 bases between the germline ends. Germline values: CDR1 MGHDK, CDR2 SYGVNS. The full variable domain, completed using reference TRBV25-1 and TRBJ2-1, is EADIYQTPRYLVIGTGKKITLECSQTMGHDKMYWYQQDPGMELHLIHYSYGVNSTEKGDLSSESTVSRIRTEHFPLTLESARPSHTSQYLCASSRGYEQFFGPGTRLTVL.

The chain is built from TRBV11-3 and TRBJ2-3; no clear D. The CDR3 is made up of 12 amino acids. V shed 5 bases and J shed 6 bases, with 9 bases lying between them. Germline lookup yields CDR1 SGHNT and CDR2 YENEEA. The CDR3 DNA reads TGTGCCAGCAGCGACAATGAGGATACGCAGTATTTT. This codes for CASSDNEDTQYF.

This clonotype has ten or more counts. CDR3 sequence reads: CASDRETHEQYF. The CDR3 DNA reads TGTGCCAGCGACCGGGAGACCCACGAGCAGTACTTC. V and J are TRBV2 and TRBJ2-7, with D perhaps matching TRBD2 (6 bases). V was trimmed by 8 bases and J by 5 bases, leaving 13 bases between them. In germline, CDR1 is SNHLY, CDR2 FYNNEI. This CDR3 comprises 12 residues. The entire variable domain, with the rest obtained from reference TRBV2 and TRBJ2-7, is as follows: EPEVTQTPSHQVTQMGQEVILRCVPISNHLYFYWYRQILGQKVEFLVSFYNNEISEKSEIFDDQFSVERPDGSNFTLKIRSTKLEDSAMYFCASDRETHEQYFGPGTRLTVT.

This clonotype is a singleton in its sample. The chain joins TRBV20-1 to TRBJ2-1; 11 bases match TRBD2. The V gene end was trimmed by 3 bases and the J gene end by 7 bases; junction bases not matched to a gene: 8. The CDR3 is 15 residues long. Germline values: CDR1 DFQATT, CDR2 SNEGSKA (reference sequence). CDR3 bases: TGCAGTGCTAGTTGGGGTAGCGGGAGGGGGAATGAGCAGTTCTTC. Translated, it gives CSASWGSGRGNEQFF.